A single sample gave rise to the 5 T cell receptor beta chains below, sequenced in a study of blood T cell repertoires in COVID-19. The data were produced by immunoSEQ multiplex PCR, yet TCRdb's version contains in-frame clones alone and is incomplete. Of under 250,000 clones listed, approximately 82% are singletons. The sequenced sample consisted of peripheral blood. These receptors were collected from a woman aged 70-85 years with active or convalescent COVID-19.

J is TRBJ2-7 and V is TRBV28, with D possibly TRBD1 on 5 matching bases. The CDR3 is 12 amino acids. V was cut by 5 bases and J by 3 bases, with 8 bases left in between. Germline assignment: CDR1 MDHEN and CDR2 SYDVKM. This CDR3 reads CASSPDSYEQYF. CDR3 nucleotides: TGTGCCAGCAGTCCCGACAGCTACGAGCAGTACTTC.

The rearrangement links TRBV6-5 to TRBJ2-7, with D possibly matching TRBD1 (5 bases). Germline V gives CDR1 MNHEY, CDR2 SVGAGI. V lost 6 bases and J 2 bases, leaving 8 bases between the germline ends. The CDR3 spans 12 residues. The CDR3 DNA reads TGTGCCAGCAGGACGGACACCTACGAGCAGTACTTC. Its translation: CASRTDTYEQYF.

About this clone: Other DNA sequences in this specimen translate into the identical CDR3. J is TRBJ1-2 and V is TRBV5-4, with D possibly matching TRBD1 (5 bases). The CDR3 sequence is 12 residues long. The V gene lost 1 base and the J gene lost 6 bases, with 7 bases spanning the gap. Germline CDR1 is SGHNT and CDR2 is YYREEE (reference sequence). CDR3 DNA sequence: TGTGCCAGCAGCTTGAGGGGTAATGGCTACACCTTC. Amino acid sequence: CASSLRGNGYTF.

The count of this clone is one. V and J are TRBV28 and TRBJ2-3; tentative D call: TRBD2 (5 bases). The germline V gene encodes CDR1 MDHEN and CDR2 SYDVKM. CDR3 length: 13 residues. Trimming stripped 7 bases from V and 2 bases from J, with 10 bases between. Here the CDR3 DNA reads TGTGCCAGCACGACGGGATCCACAGATACGCAGTATTTT. Protein product: CASTTGSTDTQYF.

The CDR3 is CATSRVKGLNEKLFF. The DNA of the CDR3 is TGTGCCACCAGCAGAGTCAAGGGGCTTAATGAAAAACTGTTTTTT. The chain carries TRBV15 and TRBJ1-4; D perhaps matches TRBD1 (5 bases). The germline V gene has CDR1 LNHNV and CDR2 YYDKDF (reference sequence). The ends were cut back, 1 base at V and 4 bases at J, with 10 bases in the middle. The CDR3 is made up of 15 amino acids. Filled out from reference TRBV15 and TRBJ1-4, the complete variable domain reads DAMVIQNPRYQVTQFGKPVTLSCSQTLNHNVMYWYQQKSSQAPKLLFHYYDKDFNNEADTPDNFQSRRPNTSFCFLDIRSPGLGDTAMYLCATSRVKGLNEKLFFGSGTQLSVL.